This entry describes one T cell receptor (beta chain). Assay used: immunoSEQ multiplex PCR; TCRdb lists only in-frame clones, some missing. The table has approximately 360,000 clones, roughly 80% seen once; the top ten hold around 7%. Treatment noted: about 20 received Ad26.COV2.S at low or high dose, single or two shots; roughly five received placebo; per-sample allocation not given. At day 63 after the first vaccine or placebo injection, samples were drawn. SARS-CoV-2 spike from the Wuhan strain was encoded by the vaccine, an Ad26 vector. The data stem from a study of Ad26.COV2.S vaccination and SARS-CoV-2 variants. This CDR3 is 15 amino acids long. Germline V CDR1 and CDR2: MNHEY, SMNVEV (reference sequence). With V trimmed by 3 bases and J by 5 bases, 6 bases remained unmatched.

The gene calls are TRBV27 and TRBJ1-5, with 8 bases lining up with TRBD1. The specimen was peripheral blood, collected in a trial of Ad26.COV2.S vaccine versus placebo. This sequence originates from a person aged 18-60 years who received the Ad26.COV2.S COVID-19 vaccine or a placebo. The CDR3 DNA is TGTGCCAGCAGTTTGGGGACAGGAACTTATCAGCCCCAGCATTTT. Protein sequence: CASSLGTGTYQPQHF.